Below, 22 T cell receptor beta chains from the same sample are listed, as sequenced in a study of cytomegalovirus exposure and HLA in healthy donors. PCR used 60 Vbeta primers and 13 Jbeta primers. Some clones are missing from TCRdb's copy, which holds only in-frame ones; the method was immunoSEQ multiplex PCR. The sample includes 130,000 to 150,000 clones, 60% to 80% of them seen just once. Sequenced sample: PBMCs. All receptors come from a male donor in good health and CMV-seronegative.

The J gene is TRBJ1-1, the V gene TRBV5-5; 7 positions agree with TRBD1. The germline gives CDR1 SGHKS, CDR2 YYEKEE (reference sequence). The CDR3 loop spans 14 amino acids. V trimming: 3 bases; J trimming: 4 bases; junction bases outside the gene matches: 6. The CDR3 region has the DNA TGTGCCAGCAGCTCCAGACAGGGAGGCACTGAAGCTTTCTTT. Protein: CASSSRQGGTEAFF. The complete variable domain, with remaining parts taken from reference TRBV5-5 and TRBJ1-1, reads DAGVTQSPTHLIKTRGQQVTLRCSPISGHKSVSWYQQVLGQGPQFIFQYYEKEERGRGNFPDRFSARQFPNYSSELNVNALLLGDSALYLCASSSRQGGTEAFFGQGTRLTVV.

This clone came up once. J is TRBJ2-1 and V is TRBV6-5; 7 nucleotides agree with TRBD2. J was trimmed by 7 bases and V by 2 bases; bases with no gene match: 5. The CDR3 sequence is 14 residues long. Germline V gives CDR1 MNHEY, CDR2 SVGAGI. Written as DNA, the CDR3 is TGTGCCAGCAGTTACGATGGGGGAGGGAATGAGCAGTTCTTC. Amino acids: CASSYDGGGNEQFF.

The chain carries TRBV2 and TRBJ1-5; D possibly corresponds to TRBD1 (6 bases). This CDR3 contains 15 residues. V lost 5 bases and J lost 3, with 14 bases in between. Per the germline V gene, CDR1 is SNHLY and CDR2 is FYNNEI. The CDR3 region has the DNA TGTGCCAGCAGTTACGGGACACTCTACAATCAGCCCCAGCATTTT. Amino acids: CASSYGTLYNQPQHF. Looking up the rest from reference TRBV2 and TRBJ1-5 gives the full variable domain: EPEVTQTPSHQVTQMGQEVILRCVPISNHLYFYWYRQILGQKVEFLVSFYNNEISEKSEIFDDQFSVERPDGSNFTLKIRSTKLEDSAMYFCASSYGTLYNQPQHFGDGTRLSIL.

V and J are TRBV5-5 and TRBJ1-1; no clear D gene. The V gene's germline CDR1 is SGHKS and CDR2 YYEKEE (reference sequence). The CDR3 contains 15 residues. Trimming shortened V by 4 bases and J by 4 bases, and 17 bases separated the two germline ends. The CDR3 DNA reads TGTGCCAGCAGCCGACTAGGATGGGGAAGCACTGAAGCTTTCTTT. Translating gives CASSRLGWGSTEAFF. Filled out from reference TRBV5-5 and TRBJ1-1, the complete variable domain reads DAGVTQSPTHLIKTRGQQVTLRCSPISGHKSVSWYQQVLGQGPQFIFQYYEKEERGRGNFPDRFSARQFPNYSSELNVNALLLGDSALYLCASSRLGWGSTEAFFGQGTRLTVV.

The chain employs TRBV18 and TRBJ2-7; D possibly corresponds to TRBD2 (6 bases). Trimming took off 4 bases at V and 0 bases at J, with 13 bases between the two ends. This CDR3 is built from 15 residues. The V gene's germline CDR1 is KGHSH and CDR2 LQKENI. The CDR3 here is CASSLPGLTSYEQYF. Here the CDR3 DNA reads TGTGCCAGCTCACTTCCGGGACTGACCTCCTACGAGCAGTACTTC.

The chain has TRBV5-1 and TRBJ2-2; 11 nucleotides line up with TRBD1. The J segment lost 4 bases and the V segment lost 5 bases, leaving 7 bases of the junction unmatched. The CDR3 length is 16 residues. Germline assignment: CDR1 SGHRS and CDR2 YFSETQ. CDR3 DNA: TGCGCCAGCAGGGATCCGGGACAGGGGGGCACCGGGGAGCTGTTTTTT. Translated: CASRDPGQGGTGELFF.

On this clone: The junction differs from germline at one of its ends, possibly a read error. The DNA for the CDR3 is TGTGCCAGCAGCCCTCGCGGGGGGGCGGTCAACAATGAACAGTTCTTC. It codes for CASSPRGGAVNNEQFF. The chain couples TRBV9 to TRBJ2-1; 9 positions match TRBD2. The germline V gene has CDR1 SGDLS and CDR2 YYNGEE. This CDR3 has 16 residues.

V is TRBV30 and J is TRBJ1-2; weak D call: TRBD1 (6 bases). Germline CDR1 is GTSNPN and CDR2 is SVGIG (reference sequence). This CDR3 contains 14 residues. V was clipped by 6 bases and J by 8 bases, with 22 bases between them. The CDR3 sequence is CACLPTGGTVGYTF. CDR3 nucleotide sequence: TGTGCCTGCCTACCAACGGGGGGCACCGTAGGCTACACCTTC. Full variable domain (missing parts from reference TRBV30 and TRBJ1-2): SQTIHQWPATLVQPVGSPLSLECTVEGTSNPNLYWYRQAAGRGLQLLFYSVGIGQISSEVPQNLSASRPQDRQFILSSKKLLLSDSGFYLCACLPTGGTVGYTFGSGTRLTVV.

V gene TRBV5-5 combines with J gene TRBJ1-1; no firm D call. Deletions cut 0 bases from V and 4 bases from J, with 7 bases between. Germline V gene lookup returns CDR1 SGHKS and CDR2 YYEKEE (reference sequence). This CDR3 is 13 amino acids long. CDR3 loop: CASSLDPSTEAFF. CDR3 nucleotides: TGTGCCAGCAGCTTGGACCCCAGCACTGAAGCTTTCTTT.

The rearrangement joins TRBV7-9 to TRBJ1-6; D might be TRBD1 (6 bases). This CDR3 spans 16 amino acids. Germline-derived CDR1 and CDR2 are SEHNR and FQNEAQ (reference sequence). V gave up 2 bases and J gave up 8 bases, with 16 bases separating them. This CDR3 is CASSLRGRQEDSPLHF. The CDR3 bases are TGTGCCAGCAGCTTAAGGGGTCGACAGGAAGATTCACCCCTCCACTTT.

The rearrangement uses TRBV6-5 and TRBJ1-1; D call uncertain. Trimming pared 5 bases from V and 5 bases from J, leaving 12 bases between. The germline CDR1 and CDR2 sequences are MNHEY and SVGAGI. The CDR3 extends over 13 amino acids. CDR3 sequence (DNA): TGTGCCAGCAGTCGGGGTTCGAGGACTGAAGCTTTCTTT. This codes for CASSRGSRTEAFF.

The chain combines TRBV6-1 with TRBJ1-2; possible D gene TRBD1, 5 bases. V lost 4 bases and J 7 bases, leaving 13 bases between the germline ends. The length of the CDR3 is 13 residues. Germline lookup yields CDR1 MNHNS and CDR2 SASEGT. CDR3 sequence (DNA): TGTGCCAGCAGTGGCAGACAGCGGGGTGGCTACACCTTC. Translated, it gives CASSGRQRGGYTF.

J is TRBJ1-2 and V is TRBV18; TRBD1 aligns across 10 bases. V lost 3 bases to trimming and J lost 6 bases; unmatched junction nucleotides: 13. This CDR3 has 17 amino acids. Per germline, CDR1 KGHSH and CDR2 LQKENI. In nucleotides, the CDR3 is TGTGCCAGCTCACCTCCCTCCCGGGACAGGGGTCAGGATGGCTACACCTTC. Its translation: CASSPPSRDRGQDGYTF.

The CDR3 loop is CASSPPSIFNYGYTF. The CDR3 DNA reads as TGTGCCAGCAGCCCACCCAGTATCTTTAACTATGGCTACACCTTC. The V gene is TRBV7-7, the J gene TRBJ1-2, with D hard to call. CDR1 is SSHAT and CDR2 is FNYEAQ in the germline V gene (reference sequence). V lost 5 bases to trimming and J lost 1 base, with 14 bases between them. This CDR3 comprises 15 residues.

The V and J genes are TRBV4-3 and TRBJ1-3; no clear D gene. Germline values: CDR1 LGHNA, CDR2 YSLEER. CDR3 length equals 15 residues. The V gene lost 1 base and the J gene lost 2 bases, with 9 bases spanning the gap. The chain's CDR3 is CASSQGRTPGNTIYF. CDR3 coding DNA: TGCGCCAGCAGCCAAGGGAGGACCCCTGGAAACACCATATATTTT.

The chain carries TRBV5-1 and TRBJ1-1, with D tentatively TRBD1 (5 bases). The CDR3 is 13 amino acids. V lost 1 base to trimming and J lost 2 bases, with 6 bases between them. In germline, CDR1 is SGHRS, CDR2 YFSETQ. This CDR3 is CASSLTGNTEAFF. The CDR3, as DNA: TGCGCCAGCAGCTTGACAGGCAACACTGAAGCTTTCTTT.

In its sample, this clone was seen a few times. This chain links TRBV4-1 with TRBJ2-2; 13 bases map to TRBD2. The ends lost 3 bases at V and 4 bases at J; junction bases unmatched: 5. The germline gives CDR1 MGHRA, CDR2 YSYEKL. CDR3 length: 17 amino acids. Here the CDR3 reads CASSQTSGGRVTGELFF. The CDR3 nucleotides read TGCGCCAGCAGCCAGACTAGCGGGGGGCGGGTCACCGGGGAGCTGTTTTTT.

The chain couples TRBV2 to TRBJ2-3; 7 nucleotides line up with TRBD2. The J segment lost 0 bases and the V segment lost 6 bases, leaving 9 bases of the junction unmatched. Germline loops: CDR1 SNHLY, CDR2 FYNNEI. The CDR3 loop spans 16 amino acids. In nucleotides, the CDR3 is TGTGCCAGCAGCGTAAGTCTAGCGGCTAGCACAGATACGCAGTATTTT. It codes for CASSVSLAASTDTQYF.

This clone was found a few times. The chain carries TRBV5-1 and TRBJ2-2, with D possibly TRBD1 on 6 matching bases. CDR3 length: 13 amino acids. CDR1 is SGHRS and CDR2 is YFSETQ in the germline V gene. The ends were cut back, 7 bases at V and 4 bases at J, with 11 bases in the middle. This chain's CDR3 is CASRTDPTGELFF. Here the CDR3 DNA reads TGCGCCAGCCGGACAGACCCCACCGGGGAGCTGTTTTTT.

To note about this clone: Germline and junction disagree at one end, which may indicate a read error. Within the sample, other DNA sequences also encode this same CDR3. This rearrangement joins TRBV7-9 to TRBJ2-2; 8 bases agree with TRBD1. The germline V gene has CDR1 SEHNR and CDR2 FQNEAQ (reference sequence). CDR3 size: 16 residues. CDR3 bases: TGTGCCAGCAGCACCCCCGGACAGGGATACACCGGAGAGCTGTTTTTT. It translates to CASSTPGQGYTGELFF.

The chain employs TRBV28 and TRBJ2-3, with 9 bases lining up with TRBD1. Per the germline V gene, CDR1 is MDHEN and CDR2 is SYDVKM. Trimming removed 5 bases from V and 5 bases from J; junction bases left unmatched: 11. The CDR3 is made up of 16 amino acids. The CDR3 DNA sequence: TGTGCCAGCAGTCCCCAAAGGACAGGGGTCATAGATACGCAGTATTTT. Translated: CASSPQRTGVIDTQYF. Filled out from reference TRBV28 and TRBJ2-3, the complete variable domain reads DVKVTQSSRYLVKRTGEKVFLECVQDMDHENMFWYRQDPGLGLRLIYFSYDVKMKEKGDIPEGYSVSREKKERFSLILESASTNQTSMYLCASSPQRTGVIDTQYFGPGTRLTVL.

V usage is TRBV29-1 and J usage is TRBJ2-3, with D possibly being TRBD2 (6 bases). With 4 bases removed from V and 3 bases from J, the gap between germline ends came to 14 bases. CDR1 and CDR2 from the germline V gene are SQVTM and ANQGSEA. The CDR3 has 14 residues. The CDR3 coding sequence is TGCAGCGTTGGGGCGAGGGGAGGAACAGATACGCAGTATTTT. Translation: CSVGARGGTDTQYF.